This T cell receptor beta chain was sequenced in a study of cytomegalovirus exposure and HLA in healthy donors. About the study: Around 87 million unique TCRs, all from HLA-typed donors, were included in an early release of the data.

Per the germline V gene, CDR1 is KGHSH and CDR2 is LQKENI. J gave up 6 bases and V 2 bases, and 13 bases lay outside the gene matches. There are 19 residues in the CDR3. Study-level results: Some highly shared sequence variants likely arose as a pipeline artifact. In a later analysis, the majority of CMV-associated beta chains seemingly showed HLA restriction. Researchers counted roughly 150 TCR beta chains as cytomegalovirus-associated.

Comments on this clone: The antigen is unknown.

The PCR made use of 60 Vbeta and 13 Jbeta primers. The table came from immunoSEQ multiplex PCR; TCRdb's copy has only in-frame clones and leaves some out. The sample consists of a few hundred thousand clones, around 80% of them appearing once. The TCR was taken from a man in his forties in good health and CMV-seronegative. Sequencing input: PBMCs. V gene TRBV18 combines with J gene TRBJ1-4; 12 nucleotides align to TRBD1. The CDR3 spells CASSPVFGTGGGNYEKLFF. The CDR3 nucleotides are TGTGCCAGCTCACCAGTCTTCGGGACAGGGGGCGGTAACTATGAAAAACTGTTTTTT.